This T cell receptor (beta chain) appears in the sequencing data of a study of T cell clonality in common variable immunodeficiency. Study results and limitations: Reportedly, TCR beta sequences from common variable immunodeficiency showed fewer deletions and N-nucleotide insertions.

Trimming shortened V by 2 bases and J by 4 bases, and 14 bases separated the two germline ends. Germline V gene sequence: CDR1 SGHTA, CDR2 FQGNSA. This CDR3 has 15 residues. A word on this clone: Its antigen remains unknown. The CDR3 goes on 3 residues after the read ends, and that part is filled in from the germline J gene.

Measured with immunoSEQ multiplex PCR; TCRdb has only the in-frame clones, and not every one. The repertoire shows about 23,000 clones, none seen only once; the top ten take 8.9%. This clonotype originated in a human donor with common variable immunodeficiency. This chain connects TRBV7-2 to TRBJ1-1; TRBD1 might be the D (5 bases). Material for sequencing was peripheral blood mononuclear cells. The part of the CDR3 DNA that was read is TGTGCCAGCAGCTTATATACAGGACAAATCACTGAA. The encoded protein is CASSLYTGQITE. In full, the CDR3 reads CASSLYTGQITEAFF.